These 6 T cell receptor beta chains originate from one sample sequenced in a study of long-term antiretroviral therapy in people with HIV. Survey level was the resolution at which the v3.0 immunoSEQ assay ran. Method: immunoSEQ multiplex PCR; TCRdb's copy keeps in-frame clones and lacks some. The data show some 8,900 clones, around 75% seen once. Sequencing used unsorted PBMCs, obtained 1.8 years before starting antiretroviral therapy. These receptors were taken from a man between 40 and 49 years old with HIV.

This clone was detected a few times. This chain connects TRBV27 to TRBJ1-5; tentatively, D is TRBD1 (5 bases). V lost 6 bases and J 4 bases, leaving 13 bases between the germline ends. The CDR3 consists of 14 residues. Germline loops: CDR1 MNHEY, CDR2 SMNVEV (reference sequence). This chain's CDR3 is CASRTSWGNQPQHF. The CDR3 DNA reads as TGTGCCAGCAGAACGTCCTGGGGGAATCAGCCCCAGCATTTT.

The rearrangement links TRBV2 to TRBJ1-6; 7 bases agree with TRBD1. This CDR3 spans 16 amino acids. V lost 2 bases and J lost 7; bases outside the gene matches: 8. Per germline, CDR1 SNHLY and CDR2 FYNNEI. The CDR3: CASSEIGGSRNSPLHF. CDR3 bases: TGTGCCAGCAGTGAAATAGGGGGCTCGAGGAATTCACCCCTCCACTTT. Full variable domain (outside the CDR3, taken from reference TRBV2 and TRBJ1-6): EPEVTQTPSHQVTQMGQEVILRCVPISNHLYFYWYRQILGQKVEFLVSFYNNEISEKSEIFDDQFSVERPDGSNFTLKIRSTKLEDSAMYFCASSEIGGSRNSPLHFGNGTRLTVT.

This clone turned up a few times. The chain employs TRBV19 and TRBJ2-7; 11 nucleotides agree with TRBD1. With V trimmed by 5 bases and J by 7 bases, 16 bases remained unmatched. Per the germline V gene, CDR1 is LNHDA and CDR2 is SQIVND (reference sequence). The CDR3 runs 17 residues. The CDR3 nucleotides read TGTGCCAGTAGTTCGGTCGCCTGGGGACAGGGGGTTTCAGAGCAGTACTTC. Translating it yields CASSSVAWGQGVSEQYF.

This clone has more than one count but fewer than ten. V gene TRBV4-2 combines with J gene TRBJ2-3, with 9 bases lining up with TRBD2. CDR1 is LGHNA and CDR2 is YNFKEQ in the germline V gene. Trimming removed 0 bases from V and 5 bases from J; junction bases left unmatched: 9. This CDR3 comprises 17 residues. CDR3 amino acids: CASSQESAGGQGDTQYF. CDR3 coding DNA: TGTGCCAGCAGCCAAGAATCCGCGGGGGGGCAAGGAGATACGCAGTATTTT.

This clone has only a few counts. The chain combines TRBV19 with TRBJ1-5; 9 bases are shared with TRBD1. This CDR3 region has 14 residues. Germline trimming cut 6 bases from V and 5 bases from J; bases unmatched to any gene: 5. Germline assignment: CDR1 LNHDA and CDR2 SQIVND (reference sequence). The CDR3: CASRHRGRDQPQHF. As DNA, the CDR3 is TGTGCCAGTAGGCACAGGGGGCGAGATCAGCCCCAGCATTTT.

This sequence joins TRBV9 and TRBJ1-5; D gene unclear. CDR1 is SGDLS and CDR2 is YYNGEE in the germline V gene. The CDR3 spans 15 residues. Trimming shortened V by 1 base and J by 0 bases, and 8 bases separated the two germline ends. The CDR3 region has the DNA TGTGCCAGCAGCGTATCCGGGGATAGCAATCAGCCCCAGCATTTT. Translation gives CASSVSGDSNQPQHF.